Below are 14 T cell receptor beta chains sequenced from a single sample in a study of shared clonotypes between healthy human individuals. In the naive CD8 group, cells lacked CD45RO and were positively selected for CCR7, so terminally differentiated effector memory CD45RA+ cells were left out. The method was immunoSEQ multiplex PCR; TCRdb's version includes in-frame clones alone and lacks a portion of them. The table shows roughly 1,800,000 clones, with about 95% occurring only once. The material sequenced was naive CD8+ T cells sorted from blood. These receptor sequences come from a young man in good health.

J is TRBJ2-7 and V is TRBV5-6; weak D call: TRBD2 (5 bases). In germline, CDR1 is SGHDT, CDR2 YYEEEE. CDR3 size: 14 residues. The V end was cut by 0 bases, the J end by 1 base, with 8 bases between. CDR3 DNA: TGTGCCAGCAGCTTGGTAAGGGAGTCCTACGAGCAGTACTTC. Amino acids: CASSLVRESYEQYF.

V usage is TRBV27 and J usage is TRBJ2-7, with D unclear. Germline-derived CDR1 and CDR2 are MNHEY and SMNVEV (reference sequence). The CDR3 is made up of 13 amino acids. The V and J ends lost 4 bases and 7 bases respectively, with 14 bases between them. The CDR3 coding sequence is TGTGCCAGCAGTTATAGTTCCATTGGGGAGCAGTACTTC. Translation: CASSYSSIGEQYF.

This clone was found once. This sequence joins TRBV4-3 and TRBJ1-4, with 11 bases aligning to TRBD1. This CDR3 spans 18 amino acids. J gave up 6 bases and V 3 bases, and 12 bases lay outside the gene matches. The germline V gene has CDR1 LGHNA and CDR2 YSLEER. The CDR3 spells CASSQVRDRGSRDEKLFF. The CDR3 DNA reads as TGCGCCAGCAGCCAGGTCCGGGACAGGGGGTCAAGGGATGAAAAACTGTTTTTT.

The J gene is TRBJ1-2, the V gene TRBV27; no clear D gene. CDR1 and CDR2 from the germline V gene are MNHEY and SMNVEV (reference sequence). V lost 5 bases and J lost 3, with 16 bases in between. The CDR3 is 15 residues long. DNA of the CDR3: TGTGCCAGCAGTCCAATAGACCGAATGTACTATGGCTACACCTTC. Translated, it gives CASSPIDRMYYGYTF.

This sequence joins TRBV4-1 and TRBJ2-7; D is ambiguous. Germline assignment: CDR1 MGHRA and CDR2 YSYEKL. The CDR3 consists of 13 residues. V was cut by 4 bases and J by 1 base, with 8 bases left in between. The CDR3 is CASSLEDSYEQYF. The CDR3, as DNA: TGCGCCAGCAGCCTAGAAGATTCCTACGAGCAGTACTTC.

This clone was recorded a few times. The same CDR3 arises from other DNA sequences in this sample as well. The rearrangement uses TRBV9 and TRBJ2-1, with TRBD2 matching 9 bases. Germline V gene sequence: CDR1 SGDLS, CDR2 YYNGEE. There are 15 residues in the CDR3. J gave up 4 bases and V 0 bases, and 2 bases lay outside the gene matches. CDR3: CASSVGLAEYNEQFF. Written as DNA, the CDR3 is TGTGCCAGCAGCGTAGGACTAGCGGAATACAATGAGCAGTTCTTC.

This rearrangement joins TRBV7-9 to TRBJ1-4; tentative D call: TRBD1 (5 bases). The CDR3 is 16 amino acids. Per germline, CDR1 SEHNR and CDR2 FQNEAQ (reference sequence). Trimming removed 4 bases at V and 8 bases at J, with 20 bases between. CDR3 sequence (DNA): TGTGCCAGCAGCTATGGATGGGGCCCGGGGGAAGAAAAACTGTTTTTT. Protein: CASSYGWGPGEEKLFF. The full variable domain, rest sourced from reference TRBV7-9 and TRBJ1-4, is DTGVSQNPRHKITKRGQNVTFRCDPISEHNRLYWYRQTLGQGPEFLTYFQNEAQLEKSRLLSDRFSAERPKGSFSTLEIQRTEQGDSAMYLCASSYGWGPGEEKLFFGSGTQLSVL.

The chain joins TRBV11-2 to TRBJ2-7; D possibly corresponds to TRBD1 (7 bases). Trimming cost V 0 bases and J 3 bases, with 12 bases left between them. The CDR3 is 15 amino acids. Germline CDR1 reads SGHAT; CDR2 reads FQNNGV. The chain's CDR3 is CASSLEGGQLYEQYF. The DNA of the CDR3 is TGTGCCAGCAGCTTAGAGGGGGGACAGCTCTACGAGCAGTACTTC.

This rearrangement joins TRBV2 to TRBJ2-7, with 9 bases aligning to TRBD2. From germline, CDR1 is SNHLY and CDR2 FYNNEI. The CDR3 sequence is 15 residues long. The J segment lost 3 bases and the V segment lost 1 base, leaving 4 bases of the junction unmatched. CDR3 in amino acids: CASSEDGGGGYEQYF. In DNA form, the CDR3 reads TGTGCCAGCAGTGAAGACGGCGGGGGGGGCTACGAGCAGTACTTC.

Concerning this clone: Other DNA sequences in this sample translate to the same CDR3. The chain joins TRBV5-6 to TRBJ2-3; D ambiguous. Looked up from germline, CDR1 is SGHDT and CDR2 is YYEEEE. The CDR3 is 13 residues long. The V gene lost 2 bases and the J gene lost 0 bases, with 4 bases spanning the gap. CDR3 residues: CASSFSSTDTQYF. The CDR3 bases are TGTGCCAGCAGCTTCTCTAGCACAGATACGCAGTATTTT.

The chain has TRBV9 and TRBJ2-3, with 9 bases lining up with TRBD2. Per the germline V gene, CDR1 is SGDLS and CDR2 is YYNGEE. This CDR3 region has 14 residues. J was trimmed by 4 bases and V by 4 bases; bases with no gene match: 4. CDR3: CASSFSGSPDTQYF. CDR3 DNA: TGTGCCAGCAGCTTTAGCGGGAGCCCAGATACGCAGTATTTT. The full variable domain, rest sourced from reference TRBV9 and TRBJ2-3, is DSGVTQTPKHLITATGQRVTLRCSPRSGDLSVYWYQQSLDQGLQFLIQYYNGEERAKGNILERFSAQQFPDLHSELNLSSLELGDSALYFCASSFSGSPDTQYFGPGTRLTVL.

The chain is built from TRBV9 and TRBJ1-2, with 9 bases that match TRBD1. Germline V lookup: CDR1 SGDLS, CDR2 YYNGEE. V shed 3 bases and J 5 bases; nucleotides not matched to a gene: 8. This CDR3 comprises 15 residues. The CDR3 nucleotides read TGTGCCAGCAGCGAAACAGGGGGCGCCAGTTATGGCTACACCTTC. Translation: CASSETGGASYGYTF.

About this clone itself: Being one base from a much bigger clone, this may be a read error. The sample carries other DNA sequences with the same CDR3. V and J are TRBV9 and TRBJ1-1, with D perhaps TRBD1 (6 bases). From germline, CDR1 is SGDLS and CDR2 YYNGEE. The CDR3 has 13 residues. V lost 4 bases and J 4 bases, leaving 11 bases between the germline ends. CDR3 region: CASSLGGGTEAFF. For the CDR3, the DNA is TGTGCCAGCAGCCTAGGGGGTGGCACTGAAGCTTTCTTT.

Details on this clone: Other DNA sequences in this specimen translate into the identical CDR3. The chain joins TRBV6-6 to TRBJ2-7, with D hard to call. Germline assignment: CDR1 MNHNY and CDR2 SVGAGI (reference sequence). V was clipped by 6 bases and J by 3 bases, with 6 bases between them. CDR3 size: 11 residues. Written as DNA, the CDR3 is TGTGCCAGCAGCCCGCGCTACGAGCAGTACTTC. It codes for CASSPRYEQYF.